The entry below describes one TCR beta chain. Trimming took 10 bases from V and 2 from J; bases not matched to a gene: 8. The germline V gene encodes CDR1 MNHNY and CDR2 SVGAGI (reference sequence). This CDR3 is built from 13 residues. Generated by immunoSEQ multiplex PCR, the TCRdb table keeps only in-frame clones and is missing some. Seen here are about 400,000 clones, around 86% observed once, and the top ten hold less than 3.5%. This entry is derived from a study of blood T cell repertoires in COVID-19. The clonotype was recovered from a human donor in a cohort sampled during active COVID-19. The sample consisted of peripheral blood. The chain is built from TRBV6-6 and TRBJ2-7, with 7 bases lining up with TRBD2. CDR3 in amino acids: CATQGGTAYEQYF. CDR3 bases: TGTGCCACCCAGGGAGGGACGGCCTACGAGCAGTACTTC.